Below, 19 T cell receptor beta chains from the same sample are listed, as sequenced in a study of monozygotic twins with inflammatory bowel disease. One entry per CDR3 protein, without DNA, is what TCRdb gives after re-calling the 5' RACE reads. This sample contains a few hundred thousand distinct CDR3 sequences. Sequences were obtained from blood. These receptors were taken from a human donor with ulcerative colitis or Crohn's disease, or a healthy co-twin of an affected twin (not recorded which).

The chain links TRBV13 to TRBJ1-6; there is no DNA to check the TCRdb D call of TRBD1. The CDR3 runs to 15 residues. CDR1 and CDR2 from the germline V gene are PRHDT and FYEKMQ (reference sequence). The chain's CDR3 is CASSRKRGLNSPLHF.

This chain connects TRBV20-1 to TRBJ2-1; without DNA, the TCRdb call of TRBD1 cannot be checked. The germline V gene encodes CDR1 DFQATT and CDR2 SNEGSKA (reference sequence). The CDR3 is made up of 13 amino acids. The CDR3 region is CSVDRVKGNEQFF.

The genes are TRBV7-7 and TRBJ2-5; the D call of TRBD1 rests on TCRdb alone, since no DNA is present to check it. Per the germline V gene, CDR1 is SSHAT and CDR2 is FNYEAQ (reference sequence). The CDR3 is made up of 18 amino acids. The CDR3 protein is CASSSLRDSPNFQETQYF.

This rearrangement joins TRBV2 to TRBJ1-1. Germline V gives CDR1 SNHLY, CDR2 FYNNEI. The CDR3 length is 15 residues. CDR3 region: CARSQRENANTEAFF.

V usage is TRBV5-1 and J usage is TRBJ2-7; TCRdb's D gene call, TRBD1, goes unchecked for lack of DNA. Germline V lookup: CDR1 SGHRS, CDR2 YFSETQ. CDR3 size: 14 residues. CDR3 residues: CASSIGTDLYEQYF. Based on the CDR3 plus reference TRBV5-1 and TRBJ2-7, the full variable domain is KAGVTQTPRYLIKTRGQQVTLSCSPISGHRSVSWYQQTPGQGLQFLFEYFSETQRNKGNFPGRFSGRQFSNSRSEMNVSTLELGDSALYLCASSIGTDLYEQYFGPGTRLTVT.

This sequence joins TRBV6-1 and TRBJ1-4. The CDR3 consists of 14 residues. Looked up from germline, CDR1 is MNHNS and CDR2 is SASEGT. The CDR3: CASSRSGRHEVVFF.

V is TRBV14 and J is TRBJ2-7; without DNA, the TCRdb call of TRBD1 cannot be checked. CDR1 SGHDN and CDR2 FVKESK come from the germline V gene. This CDR3 comprises 19 residues. CDR3 region: CASSPNINWDTMDPYEQYF.

The chain carries TRBV20-1 and TRBJ2-5; TCRdb designates TRBD1, a call that cannot be tested without DNA. The germline V gene has CDR1 DFQATT and CDR2 SNEGSKA (reference sequence). This CDR3 contains 15 residues. CDR3 sequence: CSARTGGNPQETQYF.

V usage is TRBV24-1 and J usage is TRBJ2-1; TCRdb designates TRBD2, a call that cannot be tested without DNA. This CDR3 has 16 residues. Germline assignment: CDR1 KGHDR and CDR2 SFDVKD. This chain's CDR3 is CATSDSSGGSYNEQFF.

The chain couples TRBV12-3 or TRBV12-4 to TRBJ2-2; the TCRdb D gene call, TRBD1, has no DNA to confirm it. The CDR3 is made up of 13 amino acids. The CDR3: CASSSLHNGELFF.

This chain uses TRBV7-9 with TRBJ2-2; TCRdb reports TRBD2, a call that lacks DNA to check it against. Germline CDR1 and CDR2: SEHNR and FQNEAQ (reference sequence). CDR3 size: 17 residues. This chain's CDR3 is CASSLRGGTKDTGELFF.

The chain couples TRBV5-1 to TRBJ1-2; TCRdb's D call of TRBD1 is untestable without DNA. From germline, CDR1 is SGHRS and CDR2 YFSETQ. This CDR3 has 13 amino acids. CDR3 region: CASSRSTGDGYTF.

The V and J genes are TRBV5-6 and TRBJ2-3; absent DNA, TCRdb's TRBD2 call cannot be checked. This CDR3 is 16 amino acids long. CDR1 is SGHDT, CDR2 YYEEEE, per germline. This chain's CDR3 is CASSSHLAGGLGTQYF.

The genes are TRBV18 and TRBJ2-1; there is no DNA to check the TCRdb D call of TRBD2. Germline V gives CDR1 KGHSH, CDR2 LQKENI. This CDR3 region has 16 residues. The CDR3: CASSLTSGAYYNEQFF.

This chain uses TRBV4-3 with TRBJ1-6. This CDR3 comprises 13 residues. The germline V gene has CDR1 LGHNA and CDR2 YSLEER. CDR3 loop: CASREMANSPLHF.

The chain recombines TRBV4-3 with TRBJ1-1. The CDR3 is 15 residues long. Germline lookup yields CDR1 LGHNA and CDR2 YSLEER. CDR3 region: CASSQDRWRVTEAFF.

J is TRBJ2-7 and V is TRBV6-5; TCRdb calls TRBD1, which cannot be checked without DNA. Germline CDR1 reads MNHEY; CDR2 reads SVGAGI. CDR3 length: 17 amino acids. CDR3 sequence: CASSPRLSGVTLIEQYF.

The chain couples TRBV12-3 or TRBV12-4 to TRBJ1-1. This CDR3 is built from 16 residues. This CDR3 reads CASSFGFSGMNTEAFF.

The CDR3 loop reads CAWSRTISYEQYF. This chain joins TRBV30 and TRBJ2-7. The length of the CDR3 is 13 residues. Germline CDR1 and CDR2: GTSNPN and SVGIG (reference sequence). The full variable domain, in which reference TRBV30 and TRBJ2-7 provide the parts outside the CDR3, is SQTIHQWPATLVQPVGSPLSLECTVEGTSNPNLYWYRQAAGRGLQLLFYSVGIGQISSEVPQNLSASRPQDRQFILSSKKLLLSDSGFYLCAWSRTISYEQYFGPGTRLTVT.